This T cell receptor beta chain was documented in a study of shared clonotypes between healthy human individuals. The study's findings and limits: Compared with clonotypes that all four donors shared, non-shared clonotypes had lower generation probabilities.

On this clone itself: Its target is not known.

V was pared by 6 bases and J by 1 base, with 15 bases between. This CDR3 has 16 amino acids. CDR1 SNHLY and CDR2 FYNNEI come from the germline V gene. Sequencing used immunoSEQ multiplex PCR; TCRdb keeps in-frame clones, though not all of them. The table has under 750,000 clones, approximately 72% seen once. The J gene is TRBJ2-2, the V gene TRBV2; tentatively, D is TRBD2 (5 bases). This TCR was recovered from a woman aged 25 to 39 in good health. The sample consisted of memory CD4+ T cells sorted from blood. Subset denoted: CD45RA-negative fraction. The CDR3 nucleotides read TGTGCCAGCAGGGAGAGGGCAGGCGTGAACACCGGGGAGCTGTTTTTT. Residues: CASRERAGVNTGELFF.